The 16 T cell receptor beta chains reported below all come from one sample, sequenced in a study of T cell responses to AZD1222 COVID-19 vaccine. The repertoire was sequenced with immunoSEQ multiplex PCR; TCRdb's copy has only in-frame clones and lacks some. The data show some 86,000 clones, with approximately 82% seen just once and roughly 21% held by the top ten. This specimen consisted of peripheral blood, obtained on day 0 of AZD1222 vaccination. The receptors were sampled from an adult in good health.

The CDR3 spells CASSSNRPFTGNTIYF. The CDR3, as DNA: TGTGCCAGCAGTTCGAATCGCCCCTTTACTGGAAACACCATATATTTT. The rearrangement uses TRBV28 and TRBJ1-3; D unclear. Germline assignment: CDR1 MDHEN and CDR2 SYDVKM. V dropped 4 bases and J dropped 2 bases, with 15 bases sitting between them. This CDR3 comprises 16 residues. Variable domain in full (rest from reference TRBV28 and TRBJ1-3): DVKVTQSSRYLVKRTGEKVFLECVQDMDHENMFWYRQDPGLGLRLIYFSYDVKMKEKGDIPEGYSVSREKKERFSLILESASTNQTSMYLCASSSNRPFTGNTIYFGEGSWLTVV.

This chain joins TRBV6-5 and TRBJ2-7; maybe TRBD1 (6 bases). In germline, CDR1 is MNHEY, CDR2 SVGAGI. Trimming pared 5 bases from V and 0 bases from J, leaving 14 bases between. The CDR3 spans 15 residues. The CDR3 DNA reads as TGTGCCAGCAGTCTCACAGGGCTAAGCTCCTACGAGCAGTACTTC. Translation: CASSLTGLSSYEQYF.

The chain links TRBV7-6 to TRBJ1-3; D uncertain. The V and J ends lost 7 bases and 0 bases respectively, with 7 bases between them. Germline V gene lookup returns CDR1 SGHVS and CDR2 FNYEAQ. The CDR3 is made up of 13 amino acids. This CDR3 is CASKSFSGNTIYF. The DNA for the CDR3 is TGTGCCAGCAAGTCATTCTCTGGAAACACCATATATTTT. The full variable domain, in which reference TRBV7-6 and TRBJ1-3 provide the parts outside the CDR3, is GAGVSQSPRYKVTKRGQDVALRCDPISGHVSLYWYRQALGQGPEFLTYFNYEAQQDKSGLPNDRFSAERPEGSISTLTIQRTEQRDSAMYRCASKSFSGNTIYFGEGSWLTVV.

This clone was found many times. Other DNA sequences from this sample encode an identical CDR3 as well. This chain connects TRBV6-5 to TRBJ2-2; D is perhaps TRBD1 or TRBD2 (6 bases each). This CDR3 region has 13 residues. Trimming shortened V by 9 bases and J by 8 bases, and 16 bases separated the two germline ends. Germline CDR1 and CDR2: MNHEY and SVGAGI. Here the CDR3 reads CASQGSGAGELFF. The CDR3 nucleotides read TGTGCCAGTCAGGGGTCGGGGGCTGGGGAGCTGTTTTTT.

The chain is built from TRBV5-1 and TRBJ2-7, with 8 bases fitting TRBD1. The ends lost 4 bases at V and 2 bases at J; junction bases unmatched: 2. This CDR3 has 13 amino acids. CDR1 and CDR2 from the germline V gene are SGHRS and YFSETQ. The CDR3 region has the DNA TGCGCCAGCAGCGGGGGACAGGCCTACGAGCAGTACTTC. Translating it yields CASSGGQAYEQYF.

This clone was found many times. Other nucleotide sequences in the sample specify the same CDR3. V gene TRBV6-5 combines with J gene TRBJ1-5; D unresolved. This CDR3 is built from 13 residues. Deletions cut 4 bases from V and 0 bases from J, with 4 bases between. Germline lookup yields CDR1 MNHEY and CDR2 SVGAGI. The CDR3 nucleotides are TGTGCCAGCAGTTTAGGTAGCAATCAGCCCCAGCATTTT. As protein: CASSLGSNQPQHF.

This rearrangement joins TRBV12-3 or TRBV12-4 to TRBJ2-3; D uncertain. This CDR3 contains 13 residues. Trimming removed 3 bases at V and 6 bases at J, with 10 bases between. The DNA of the CDR3 is TGTGCCAGCAGTTTTCGAGACTCCGATACGCAGTATTTT. It specifies CASSFRDSDTQYF.

The gene calls are TRBV5-5 and TRBJ1-5, with 7 bases identical to TRBD1. The CDR3 consists of 13 residues. Germline V gives CDR1 SGHKS, CDR2 YYEKEE (reference sequence). J was trimmed by 8 bases and V by 4 bases; bases with no gene match: 6. The CDR3 coding sequence is TGTGCCAGCAGCCCTGGGACAGTAGAGCCCCAGCATTTT. It translates to CASSPGTVEPQHF.

CDR3 coding DNA: TGTGCCAGCAGTGAAGCGGGAGAAGGAGATACGCAGTATTTT. Encoded protein: CASSEAGEGDTQYF. The V call is TRBV6-1, the J call TRBJ2-3; TRBD2 is a possible D gene (5 bases). The V gene lost 0 bases and the J gene lost 5 bases, with 9 bases spanning the gap. The CDR3 has 14 amino acids. Germline CDR1 is MNHNS and CDR2 is SASEGT.

The rearrangement links TRBV16 to TRBJ1-5, with no clear D. The germline V gene has CDR1 KGHSY and CDR2 FQNENV. V lost 4 bases to trimming and J lost 0 bases, with 7 bases between them. CDR3 size: 14 residues. The CDR3 region is CASSPNYSNQPQHF. CDR3 nucleotides: TGTGCCAGCAGCCCAAATTATAGCAATCAGCCCCAGCATTTT. Drawing the rest from reference TRBV16 and TRBJ1-5, the complete variable domain is GEEVAQTPKHLVRGEGQKAKLYCAPIKGHSYVFWYQQVLKNEFKFLISFQNENVFDETGMPKERFSAKCLPNSPCSLEIQATKLEDSAVYFCASSPNYSNQPQHFGDGTRLSIL.

This clone turned up a few times. The V and J genes are TRBV7-9 and TRBJ2-3; D is uncertain. Trimming stripped 7 bases from V and 8 bases from J, with 19 bases between. The CDR3 sequence is 14 residues long. In germline, CDR1 is SEHNR, CDR2 FQNEAQ (reference sequence). CDR3 nucleotide sequence: TGTGCCAGCACCAACTATGGAGAGTCCCTTACGCAGTATTTT. It is translated as CASTNYGESLTQYF.

This rearrangement joins TRBV7-2 to TRBJ1-3; no definite D call. The V and J ends lost 5 bases and 4 bases respectively, with 12 bases between them. Germline CDR1 reads SGHTA; CDR2 reads FQGNSA. This CDR3 is built from 14 residues. CDR3 coding DNA: TGTGCCAGCAGCCCGTTCGACCCGGGAAACACCATATATTTT. It encodes CASSPFDPGNTIYF. Full variable domain (remainder filled in from reference TRBV7-2 and TRBJ1-3): GAGVSQSPSNKVTEKGKDVELRCDPISGHTALYWYRQSLGQGLEFLIYFQGNSAPDKSGLPSDRFSAERTGGSVSTLTIQRTQQEDSAVYLCASSPFDPGNTIYFGEGSWLTVV.

This clone has just one count. The rearrangement links TRBV5-1 to TRBJ2-7, with 10 bases fitting TRBD2. Germline V lookup: CDR1 SGHRS, CDR2 YFSETQ. With V trimmed by 2 bases and J by 0 bases, 2 bases remained unmatched. This CDR3 contains 15 residues. This CDR3 is CASSFLAGGSYEQYF. The CDR3, as DNA: TGCGCCAGCAGCTTCTTAGCGGGAGGCTCCTACGAGCAGTACTTC.

J is TRBJ2-3 and V is TRBV7-8; D might be TRBD2 (6 bases). V shed 3 bases and J shed 0 bases, with 13 bases lying between them. The CDR3 sequence is 16 residues long. Germline loops: CDR1 SGHVS, CDR2 FQNEAQ. The CDR3, as DNA: TGTGCCAGCAGCTTGAGGCGGGACTCTAGCACAGATACGCAGTATTTT. Translation: CASSLRRDSSTDTQYF. The full variable domain, its missing parts supplied by reference TRBV7-8 and TRBJ2-3, is GAGVSQSPRYKVAKRGQDVALRCDPISGHVSLFWYQQALGQGPEFLTYFQNEAQLDKSGLPSDRFFAERPEGSVSTLKIQRTQQEDSAVYLCASSLRRDSSTDTQYFGPGTRLTVL.

This clone has more than one count but fewer than ten. V usage is TRBV9 and J usage is TRBJ1-6; D gene uncertain. Germline assignment: CDR1 SGDLS and CDR2 YYNGEE. The CDR3 sequence is 18 residues long. The V gene lost 5 bases and the J gene lost 0 bases, with 18 bases spanning the gap. The CDR3 region has the DNA TGTGCCAGCAGTAGAGCCGCCACCGGAGGCTCCTATAATTCACCCCTCCACTTT. This translates into CASSRAATGGSYNSPLHF.

J is TRBJ1-1 and V is TRBV30; 10 bases agree with TRBD1. J gave up 5 bases and V 4 bases, and 4 bases lay outside the gene matches. From germline, CDR1 is GTSNPN and CDR2 SVGIG (reference sequence). The CDR3 contains 13 residues. In DNA, the CDR3 is TGTGCCTGGATGGACAGGGGGAGGACTGAAGCTTTCTTT. Translation: CAWMDRGRTEAFF.